This T cell receptor (beta chain) was identified during a study of T cells in women clearing cervical HPV infection (dated by TCRdb to 2016 to 2018). Describing the broader study: The cases were under 30 women with histologically confirmed HPV16-related CIN3 or worse, and 2 of these cases were invasive cancers. The parent cohort enrolled 9,500 to 12,000 women aged 18 or older in Guanacaste, Costa Rica, in about 1992 to 1994 and followed the women for about 7 years. Cases were matched to controls by age within five years and by the year the sample was collected. Among cases, blood sampling came a median of nearly 150 days after lesion detection, with an interquartile range of about 80 to 230 days. A median age of approximately 34 years was observed in cases versus 37 to 45 in controls, and no significant differences in baseline characteristics were found. An exploratory proof-of-principle case-control study, nested within the Guanacaste HPV Natural History Study in Costa Rica, was conducted to compare TCR repertoires across cervical HPV16 outcomes. The controls were 25 to 30 women whose single incident HPV16 infection cleared within 12 months with no development of precancer or cancer. Five blinded duplicates per group were added as quality controls, so that approximately 60 samples were obtained: roughly 50 participants and some 10 replicates. Case blood was taken at the visit when the lesion was first identified, whereas control blood was taken when infection was no longer detected. HLA typing was available for only a few women, so HLA type could not be excluded as a confounder.

TCR beta CDR3 regions were amplified by multiplex PCR using the immunoSEQ assay from an average of approximately 1,200 ng genomic DNA per sample. The assay corrected primer bias using a complete synthetic TCR repertoire to establish an amplification baseline. The amplicons were sequenced on the Illumina platform. The study's own analysis went as follows. Sequences were error-corrected by clustering with frequency ratios and a modified nearest-neighbor algorithm and were then analyzed in the immunoSEQ Analyzer with IMGT gene definitions. At each rarefaction depth, TCR richness and evenness were averaged across 20 rarefaction repeats, and any sample with fewer sequences than the depth was left out. Relative abundances of V, D and J genes were compared between groups using Wilcoxon rank sum tests, with FDR correction applied. Blinded duplicates gave an intraclass correlation of about 96% for TCR richness and an average of about 76% across under 75 gene segments. TCRdb provides this immuneACCESS table in a form limited to in-frame rearrangements. Some clones are lacking; in checked studies, under half of them reflect an unresolved V gene, and why the rest are absent is not known. The V and J calls and clone size are taken from that table; D and trimming were inferred from the DNA. Per the sample table, the count is about 39,000 clones. Together, the top ten hold approximately 4.8% of the sample.

With regard to this clone: The clone's antigen remains unknown. The observed sequence ends 3 residues before the CDR3 terminus, with the missing tail filled in from the germline J gene.

Broader findings and caveats from the paper: The cross-sectional design could not show whether the associations came before the infection or were a result of it, and neither effector/memory subsets nor HPV-specific T cells were isolated. By combining richness with V gene abundances, random forest classifiers separated cases from controls with an estimated AUC of around 0.85. Across sequencing depths, CIN3+ cases showed significantly higher TCR repertoire richness than controls, but evenness did not differ between the groups. Because the number of T cells in each sample was unknown, differences in richness could reflect differing T-cell content rather than repertoire biology. Cases had lower TRBV6-7 relative abundance than controls (about 0.1% versus 0.15%; Bonferroni P = 0.0008).

At the junction V is shortened by 3 bases and J by 2 bases, with 8 bases in between. The CDR3 has 14 amino acids, counting the end cysteine and phenylalanine. Part of the CDR3 DNA is given, 33 bases translated from base 1. CDR1 SGHAT and CDR2 FQNNGV are derived from the germline V gene. Every participant had a single incident cervical HPV16 infection, and women with prevalent HPV16 infections were excluded. Cervical HPV DNA was detected with MY09/MY11 PCR, and genotyping was done with dot-blot hybridization. Fifteen mL of heparinized blood were centrifuged, and the buffy coat was split into aliquots, frozen at -30 degrees C, and then kept at -80 degrees C. QIAGEN kits were used to extract genomic DNA from the buffy coat specimens.

Sequenced sample: blood buffy coat. Recombination connected TRBV11-2 to TRBJ1-5; the D region possibly corresponds to TRBD1 (5 bases align). The source of this sequence is a woman aged 18 to 75 with a cervical HPV16 infection that either progressed to CIN3+ or cleared (not recorded which). The sequenced part of the CDR3 DNA is TGTGCCAGCAGCTTGGCAGGGCGCAATCAGCCC. This yields the protein CASSLAGRNQP. The whole CDR3 is CASSLAGRNQPQHF.